This T cell receptor (beta chain) was found in a study of Graves' ophthalmopathy and Graves' hyperthyroidism. Researchers took RNA transcripts and amplified TCR beta CDR3 regions from them. HTBI primers were employed in first-round RT-PCR, then a second-round multiplex PCR followed. TCRdb reanalysed the multiplex PCR reads using MiXCR and keeps one entry per CDR3 protein. Of about 400,000 distinct CDR3 sequences in the sample, around 19% were seen once. Findings and caveats of the study: For separating ophthalmopathy from stable hyperthyroidism, a 13-signature model gave 87.88% sensitivity and 80% to 84% specificity. The model reached 70.59% sensitivity and approximately 72% specificity for predicting ophthalmopathy progression.

All donors with ophthalmopathy were recorded as having moderate-to-severe activity, CAS ≥3, NOSPECS ≥4 and a duration under 3 months. From fresh peripheral blood, 8.5 to 10 ml in volume, the PBMCs were obtained. The CDR3 totals 18 residues. Unmatched junction bases numbered 14, after V lost 2 bases and J lost 4 bases. The germline V gene encodes CDR1 KGHDR and CDR2 SFDVKD. This clonotype was recorded at least ten times. Its antigen is not known. The sample consisted of peripheral blood. The clonotype was recovered from a woman younger than 30 with Graves' ophthalmopathy. The chain uses TRBV24-1 and TRBJ2-7; 9 nucleotides agree with TRBD1. The CDR3 DNA sequence: TGTGCCACCAGTGATTCCCCGGGTTCCGGGACAGGGCTGTACGAGCAGTACTTC. Amino acids: CATSDSPGSGTGLYEQYF.